One and the same sample provided the 23 T cell receptor beta chains below, sequenced in a study of control samples from healthy donors and cancer patients. TCRdb's table, derived via immunoSEQ multiplex PCR, lists solely in-frame clones and lacks some. The table includes about 63,000 clones, 87% detected once. Material: PBMCs. The receptors here all came from a woman aged 60-70 years with lung cancer.

Written as DNA, the CDR3 is TGTGCCAGCAGCGACACTATGAACACTGAAGCTTTCTTT. Its translation is CASSDTMNTEAFF. The chain recombines TRBV2 with TRBJ1-1; no firm D call. Germline lookup yields CDR1 SNHLY and CDR2 FYNNEI. V lost 6 bases to trimming and J lost 0 bases, with 8 bases between them. The CDR3 has 13 amino acids.

The CDR3 region has the DNA TGTGCCAGCGGAGCAGGGGGGAACAATTCACCCCTCCACTTT. The encoded protein is CASGAGGNNSPLHF. This chain connects TRBV3-1 (or the pseudogene TRBV3-2) to TRBJ1-6, with 7 bases matching TRBD1. There are 14 residues in the CDR3. Germline V gene lookup returns CDR1 LGHDT and CDR2 YNNKEL (reference sequence). The V gene end was trimmed by 8 bases and the J gene end by 7 bases; junction bases not matched to a gene: 8.

CDR3 sequence: CSASETNTEAFF. CDR3 coding DNA: TGCAGTGCTAGTGAGACGAACACTGAAGCTTTCTTT. V and J are TRBV20-1 and TRBJ1-1; D not certain. The ends were cut back, 3 bases at V and 1 base at J, with 6 bases in the middle. Germline V gives CDR1 DFQATT, CDR2 SNEGSKA (reference sequence). The CDR3 contains 12 residues.

V usage is TRBV24-1 and J usage is TRBJ1-2; 7 bases fit TRBD1. V trimming: 4 bases; J trimming: 8 bases; junction bases outside the gene matches: 9. CDR3 length: 14 amino acids. CDR1 and CDR2 (germline): KGHDR, SFDVKD. The DNA of the CDR3 is TGTGCCACCAGTGACCCTCGACAGGGTCGGGGCTACACCTTC. Residues: CATSDPRQGRGYTF.

DNA for the CDR3: TGCAGCGTTGTCGGCGTAGACTATGGCTACACCTTC. Its translation: CSVVGVDYGYTF. This chain connects TRBV29-1 to TRBJ1-2; D is uncertain. Germline V CDR1 and CDR2: SQVTM, ANQGSEA. The CDR3 runs to 12 residues. The V and J ends lost 4 bases and 3 bases respectively, with 9 bases between them.

V and J are TRBV7-2 and TRBJ2-1, with D possibly TRBD2 on 5 matching bases. CDR3 length: 15 amino acids. The germline gives CDR1 SGHTA, CDR2 FQGNSA. Trimming stripped 1 base from V and 0 bases from J, with 7 bases between. CDR3 sequence (DNA): TGTGCCAGCAGCTTAGAAGGGAGCTCCTACAATGAGCAGTTCTTC. As protein: CASSLEGSSYNEQFF.

This clone appeared a single time. The genes are TRBV27 and TRBJ1-1; D may be TRBD1 (5 bases). The CDR3 length is 13 residues. The ends were cut back, 5 bases at V and 4 bases at J, with 11 bases in the middle. Germline-derived CDR1 and CDR2 are MNHEY and SMNVEV (reference sequence). The CDR3 coding sequence is TGTGCCAGCAGTCCCGACAGACCCACTGAAGCTTTCTTT. The encoded protein is CASSPDRPTEAFF.

The chain is built from TRBV10-1 and TRBJ1-5; a possible D gene is TRBD1 (5 bases). Germline V gene sequence: CDR1 WNHNN, CDR2 SYGVQD (reference sequence). V was pared by 2 bases and J by 4 bases, with 12 bases between. CDR3 length equals 15 residues. The CDR3 region has the DNA TGCGCCAGCAGTGAGAGGAGGGGTCGGAATCAGCCCCAGCATTTT. As protein: CASSERRGRNQPQHF.

This chain connects TRBV4-1 to TRBJ2-7; 7 nucleotides align to TRBD1. V gave up 5 bases and J gave up 3 bases; unmatched junction bases: 13. The CDR3 sequence is 16 residues long. Germline assignment: CDR1 MGHRA and CDR2 YSYEKL. The CDR3 DNA sequence: TGCGCCAGCAGCGAAAGGGGCACAGGGGTAAACTACGAGCAGTACTTC. It translates to CASSERGTGVNYEQYF.

The chain links TRBV27 to TRBJ2-1; D not resolved. The CDR3 loop spans 13 amino acids. The ends were cut back, 1 base at V and 7 bases at J, with 8 bases in the middle. Germline CDR1 and CDR2: MNHEY and SMNVEV (reference sequence). Here the CDR3 DNA reads TGTGCCAGCAGTTTATGGGAATCTAATGAGCAGTTCTTC. Protein sequence: CASSLWESNEQFF.

The chain has TRBV5-1 and TRBJ2-1; 7 positions match TRBD1. Germline lookup yields CDR1 SGHRS and CDR2 YFSETQ. This CDR3 spans 15 amino acids. The V and J ends lost 4 bases and 2 bases, in that order; junction bases with no gene match: 6. The CDR3 here is CASSLQGPPYNEQFF. The CDR3 nucleotides are TGCGCCAGCAGCCTACAGGGGCCTCCCTACAATGAGCAGTTCTTC. The full variable domain, its missing parts supplied by reference TRBV5-1 and TRBJ2-1, is KAGVTQTPRYLIKTRGQQVTLSCSPISGHRSVSWYQQTPGQGLQFLFEYFSETQRNKGNFPGRFSGRQFSNSRSEMNVSTLELGDSALYLCASSLQGPPYNEQFFGPGTRLTVL.

The chain joins TRBV7-2 to TRBJ2-7, with D perhaps TRBD2 (6 bases). Per the germline V gene, CDR1 is SGHTA and CDR2 is FQGNSA. Trimming left V 1 base short and J 1 base short, with 11 bases between. The CDR3 has 15 amino acids. CDR3 DNA: TGTGCCAGCAGCTTAGGGGGACTCACTTCCTACGAGCAGTACTTC. This codes for CASSLGGLTSYEQYF.

The sample holds a few counts of this clone. This chain joins TRBV7-9 and TRBJ1-1; tentatively, D is TRBD1 (6 bases). This CDR3 comprises 12 residues. V was cut by 8 bases and J by 3 bases, with 10 bases left in between. Germline V CDR1 and CDR2: SEHNR, FQNEAQ (reference sequence). The CDR3 spells CASSRQDTEAFF. The DNA for the CDR3 is TGTGCCAGCTCCCGACAGGACACTGAAGCTTTCTTT.

The J gene is TRBJ2-3, the V gene TRBV5-1; unclear D gene. CDR3 size: 16 residues. Trimming removed 0 bases from V and 0 bases from J, with 11 bases in between. Germline loops: CDR1 SGHRS, CDR2 YFSETQ. The CDR3 here is CASSLGLDHSTDTQYF. In DNA form, the CDR3 reads TGCGCCAGCAGCTTGGGGCTAGACCATAGCACAGATACGCAGTATTTT.

This chain joins TRBV28 and TRBJ2-7, with 14 nucleotides matching TRBD2. The ends lost 5 bases at V and 7 bases at J; junction bases unmatched: 7. CDR1 is MDHEN, CDR2 SYDVKM, per germline. The CDR3 loop spans 15 amino acids. CDR3 protein: CASSTGLAGDGEQYF. The CDR3 DNA follows: TGTGCCAGCAGTACGGGACTAGCGGGAGATGGGGAGCAGTACTTC.

The V gene is TRBV6-1, the J gene TRBJ1-3; D uncertain. V lost 6 bases, J lost 0 bases, and 9 bases lay in between. CDR1 is MNHNS, CDR2 SASEGT, per germline. CDR3 length: 14 residues. The CDR3 here is CASSPWGSGNTIYF. As DNA, the CDR3 is TGTGCCAGCAGCCCGTGGGGCTCTGGAAACACCATATATTTT.

The rearrangement uses TRBV5-1 and TRBJ1-3; perhaps TRBD1 as D (5 bases). V lost 4 bases and J 0 bases, leaving 17 bases between the germline ends. This CDR3 has 17 residues. Germline V gene sequence: CDR1 SGHRS, CDR2 YFSETQ. CDR3 sequence: CASSQGAGTSSGNTIYF. In DNA form, the CDR3 reads TGCGCCAGCAGCCAAGGGGCCGGAACGAGCTCTGGAAACACCATATATTTT.

This clone was found a few times. The chain couples TRBV2 to TRBJ1-2; D unresolved. The V gene lost 4 bases and the J gene lost 4 bases, with 16 bases spanning the gap. CDR1 and CDR2 from the germline V gene are SNHLY and FYNNEI. The CDR3 has 15 residues. In DNA, the CDR3 is TGTGCCAGCAGTGCTCGCCGGGAAACCCTCTATGGCTACACCTTC. This encodes CASSARRETLYGYTF.

The V call is TRBV3-1 (or the pseudogene TRBV3-2), the J call TRBJ1-4, with D possibly matching TRBD1 (5 bases). Trimming took off 4 bases at V and 6 bases at J, with 15 bases between the two ends. Germline CDR1 and CDR2: LGHDT and YNNKEL (reference sequence). The CDR3 covers 15 residues. CDR3 sequence: CASSRGGLRDEKLFF. Written as DNA, the CDR3 is TGTGCCAGCAGCCGGGGGGGTCTAAGGGATGAAAAACTGTTTTTT.

The rearrangement joins TRBV5-6 to TRBJ2-7; 7 bases map to TRBD1. V shed 0 bases, J shed 0 bases, and the junction held 6 bases outside the gene matches. This CDR3 region has 16 residues. Germline loops: CDR1 SGHDT, CDR2 YYEEEE. The CDR3 sequence: CASSLAGAGGSYEQYF. CDR3 sequence (DNA): TGTGCCAGCAGCTTGGCTGGGGCAGGGGGCTCCTACGAGCAGTACTTC.

V gene TRBV6-1 combines with J gene TRBJ1-1, with D unresolved. In germline, CDR1 is MNHNS, CDR2 SASEGT. The CDR3 has 11 residues. The V end was cut by 1 base, the J end by 8 bases, with 5 bases between. CDR3 residues: CASSEGGEAFF. CDR3 in DNA: TGTGCCAGCAGTGAAGGCGGGGAAGCTTTCTTT.

This clone was picked up one time. The chain carries TRBV9 and TRBJ2-3; no clear D gene. Trimming stripped 3 bases from V and 3 bases from J, with 8 bases between. The CDR3 has 13 residues. Germline V gene sequence: CDR1 SGDLS, CDR2 YYNGEE. DNA of the CDR3: TGTGCCAGCAGCGGCTATCTTACAGATACGCAGTATTTT. Protein: CASSGYLTDTQYF. Together with reference TRBV9 and TRBJ2-3, the CDR3 gives the full variable domain: DSGVTQTPKHLITATGQRVTLRCSPRSGDLSVYWYQQSLDQGLQFLIQYYNGEERAKGNILERFSAQQFPDLHSELNLSSLELGDSALYFCASSGYLTDTQYFGPGTRLTVL.

The chain carries TRBV5-1 and TRBJ1-1; D not certain. Deletions cut 0 bases from V and 1 base from J, with 4 bases between. Looked up from germline, CDR1 is SGHRS and CDR2 is YFSETQ. CDR3 size: 13 residues. CDR3 nucleotide sequence: TGCGCCAGCAGCTTGGGGTGGAACACTGAAGCTTTCTTT. Translation gives CASSLGWNTEAFF.